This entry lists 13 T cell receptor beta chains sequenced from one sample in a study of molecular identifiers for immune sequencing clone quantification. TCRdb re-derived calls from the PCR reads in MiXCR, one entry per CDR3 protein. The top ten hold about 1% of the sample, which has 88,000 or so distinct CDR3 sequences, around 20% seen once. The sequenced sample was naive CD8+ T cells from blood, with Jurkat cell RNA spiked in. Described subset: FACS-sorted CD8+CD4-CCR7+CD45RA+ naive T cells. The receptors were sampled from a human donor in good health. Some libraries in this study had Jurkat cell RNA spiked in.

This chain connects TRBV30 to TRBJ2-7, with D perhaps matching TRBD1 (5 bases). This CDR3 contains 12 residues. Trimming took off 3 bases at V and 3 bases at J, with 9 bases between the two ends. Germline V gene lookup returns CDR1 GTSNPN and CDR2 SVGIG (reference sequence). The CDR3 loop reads CAWRQAGYEQYF. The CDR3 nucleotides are TGTGCCTGGAGACAGGCTGGCTACGAGCAGTACTTC. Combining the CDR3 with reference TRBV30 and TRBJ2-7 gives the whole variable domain SQTIHQWPATLVQPVGSPLSLECTVEGTSNPNLYWYRQAAGRGLQLLFYSVGIGQISSEVPQNLSASRPQDRQFILSSKKLLLSDSGFYLCAWRQAGYEQYFGPGTRLTVT.

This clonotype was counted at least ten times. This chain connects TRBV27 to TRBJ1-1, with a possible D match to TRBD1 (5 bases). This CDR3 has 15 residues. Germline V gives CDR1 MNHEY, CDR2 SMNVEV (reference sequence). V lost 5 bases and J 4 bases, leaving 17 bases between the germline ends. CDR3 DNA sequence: TGTGCCAGCAGTGAGGGTATGGGGGAGGGCACTGAAGCTTTCTTT. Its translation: CASSEGMGEGTEAFF.

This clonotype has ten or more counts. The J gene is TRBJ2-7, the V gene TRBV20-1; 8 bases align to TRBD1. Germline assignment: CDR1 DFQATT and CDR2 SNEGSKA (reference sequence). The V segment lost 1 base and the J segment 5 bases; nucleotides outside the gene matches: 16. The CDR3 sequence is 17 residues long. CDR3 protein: CSARVARRTGKLDEQYF. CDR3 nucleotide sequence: TGCAGTGCTAGAGTTGCTCGGCGGACAGGGAAATTGGACGAGCAGTACTTC.

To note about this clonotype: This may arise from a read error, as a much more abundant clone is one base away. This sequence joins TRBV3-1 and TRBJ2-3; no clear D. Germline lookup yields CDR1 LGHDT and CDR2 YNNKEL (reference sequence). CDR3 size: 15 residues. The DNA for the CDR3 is TGTGCCAACAGCCAAGGTTCTCGTAGCACAGATACGCAGTATTTT. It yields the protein CANSQGSRSTDTQYF.

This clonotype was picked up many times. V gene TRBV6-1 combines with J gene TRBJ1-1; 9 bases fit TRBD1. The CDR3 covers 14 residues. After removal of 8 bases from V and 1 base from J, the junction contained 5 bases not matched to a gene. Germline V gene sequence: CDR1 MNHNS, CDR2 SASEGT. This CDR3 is CASSDRGPNTEAFF. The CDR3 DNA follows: TGTGCCAGCTCGGACAGGGGACCGAACACTGAAGCTTTCTTT.

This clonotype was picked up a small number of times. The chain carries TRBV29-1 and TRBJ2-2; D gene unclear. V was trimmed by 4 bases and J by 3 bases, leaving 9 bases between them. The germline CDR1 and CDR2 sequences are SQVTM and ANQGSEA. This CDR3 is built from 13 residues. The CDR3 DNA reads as TGCAGCGTTGGCATGGTGGACACCGGGGAGCTGTTTTTT. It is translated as CSVGMVDTGELFF.

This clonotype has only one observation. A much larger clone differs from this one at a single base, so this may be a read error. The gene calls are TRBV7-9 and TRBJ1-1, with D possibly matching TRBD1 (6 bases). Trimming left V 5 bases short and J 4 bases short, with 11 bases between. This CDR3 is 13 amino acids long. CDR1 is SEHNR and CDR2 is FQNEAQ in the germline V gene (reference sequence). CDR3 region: CASSPPQGTEAFF. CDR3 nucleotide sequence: TGTGCCAGCAGCCCACCACAGGGCACTGAAGCTTTCTTT.

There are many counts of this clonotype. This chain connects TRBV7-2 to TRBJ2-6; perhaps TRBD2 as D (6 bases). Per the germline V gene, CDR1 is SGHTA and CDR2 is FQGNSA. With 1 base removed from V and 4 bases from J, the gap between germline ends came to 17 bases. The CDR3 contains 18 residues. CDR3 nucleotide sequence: TGTGCCAGCAGCTTAGAGGCGGGGTGGGGGAGAGGGGCCAACGTCCTGACTTTC. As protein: CASSLEAGWGRGANVLTF.

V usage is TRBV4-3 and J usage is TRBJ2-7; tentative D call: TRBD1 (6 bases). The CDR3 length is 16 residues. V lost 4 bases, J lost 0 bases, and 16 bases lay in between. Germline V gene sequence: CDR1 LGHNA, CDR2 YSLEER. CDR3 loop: CASSRGLQGSSYEQYF. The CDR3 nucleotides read TGCGCCAGCAGCCGTGGACTCCAGGGGTCCTCCTACGAGCAGTACTTC.

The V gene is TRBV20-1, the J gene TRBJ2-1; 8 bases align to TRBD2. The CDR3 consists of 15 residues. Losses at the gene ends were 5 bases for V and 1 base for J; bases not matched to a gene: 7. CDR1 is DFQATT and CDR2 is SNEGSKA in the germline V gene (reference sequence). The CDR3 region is CSAPGGLGSYNEQFF. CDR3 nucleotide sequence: TGCAGTGCTCCGGGGGGACTAGGATCCTACAATGAGCAGTTCTTC.

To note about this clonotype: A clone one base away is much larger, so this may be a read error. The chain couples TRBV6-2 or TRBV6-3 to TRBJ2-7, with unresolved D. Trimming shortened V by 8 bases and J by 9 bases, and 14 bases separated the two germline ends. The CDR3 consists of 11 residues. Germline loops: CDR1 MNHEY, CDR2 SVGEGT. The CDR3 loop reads CASGPDGAQYF. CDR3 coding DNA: TGTGCCAGCGGACCGGATGGCGCGCAGTACTTC.

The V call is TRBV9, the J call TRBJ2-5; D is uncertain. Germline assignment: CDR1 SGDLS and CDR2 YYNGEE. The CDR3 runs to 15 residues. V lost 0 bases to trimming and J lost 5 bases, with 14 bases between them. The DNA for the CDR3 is TGTGCCAGCAGCGTAGCGGGCAAAGGCCGGGAGACCCAGTACTTC. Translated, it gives CASSVAGKGRETQYF.

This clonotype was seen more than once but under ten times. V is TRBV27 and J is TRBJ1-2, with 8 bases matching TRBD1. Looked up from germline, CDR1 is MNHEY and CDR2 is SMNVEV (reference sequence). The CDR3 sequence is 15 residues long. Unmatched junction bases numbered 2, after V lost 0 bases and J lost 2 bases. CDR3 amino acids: CASSLSRTGNYGYTF. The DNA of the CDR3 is TGTGCCAGCAGTTTATCCCGGACAGGGAACTATGGCTACACCTTC.